Presented here are 25 T cell receptor beta chains from one specimen sequenced in a study of post-analysis software for immune sequencing data. Overall study findings and caveats: Controls showed lower frequencies than patients for five TRBV segments, and TRBV5-6, TRBV5-1 and TRBV20-1 were among these.

TCR beta cDNA libraries had unique molecular identifiers. TCRdb fed the PCR reads into MiXCR, producing one record per CDR3 protein. The repertoire holds roughly 670,000 distinct CDR3 sequences, with around 60% as singletons. No antigen is known for these receptors. The sample taken for sequencing was blood. The receptors come from a girl aged 2-10 years with multiple sclerosis.

The rearrangement joins TRBV27 to TRBJ2-7, with 8 bases lining up with TRBD1. There are 17 residues in the CDR3. The V gene's germline CDR1 is MNHEY and CDR2 SMNVEV (reference sequence). The V segment lost 5 bases and the J segment 2 bases; nucleotides outside the gene matches: 14. The CDR3: CASSRVLRTGSTYEQYF. As DNA, the CDR3 is TGTGCCAGCAGTCGGGTGTTAAGGACAGGGAGCACCTACGAGCAGTACTTC.

The chain is built from TRBV20-1 and TRBJ2-7; 9 bases fit TRBD2. This CDR3 is 15 amino acids long. Losses at the gene ends were 1 base for V and 1 base for J; bases not matched to a gene: 5. CDR1 and CDR2 (germline): DFQATT, SNEGSKA (reference sequence). The CDR3, as DNA: TGCAGTGCTAGAGGAGGACTAGCGCGTTCCTACGAGCAGTACTTC. Translation gives CSARGGLARSYEQYF.

This clonotype has more than one count but fewer than ten. The rearrangement uses TRBV29-1 and TRBJ1-1; unclear D gene. In germline, CDR1 is SQVTM, CDR2 ANQGSEA. This CDR3 contains 13 residues. V dropped 3 bases and J dropped 4 bases, with 12 bases sitting between them. DNA of the CDR3: TGCAGCGTTGAGGTCGGGCCTGTCACTGAAGCTTTCTTT. This gives the protein CSVEVGPVTEAFF.

The V and J genes are TRBV29-1 and TRBJ2-1; D call uncertain. This CDR3 has 11 amino acids. Deletions cut 6 bases from V and 3 bases from J, with 6 bases between. Germline-derived CDR1 and CDR2 are SQVTM and ANQGSEA. In DNA, the CDR3 is TGCAGCGTCTCGGACTACAATGAGCAGTTCTTC. Translating it yields CSVSDYNEQFF.

This clonotype was seen only once. The chain uses TRBV28 and TRBJ1-2, with D maybe TRBD1 (6 bases). Trimming shortened V by 6 bases and J by 8 bases, and 16 bases separated the two germline ends. This CDR3 is 13 amino acids long. CDR1 is MDHEN and CDR2 is SYDVKM in the germline V gene. This chain's CDR3 is CASSPLRQEGYTF. CDR3 nucleotide sequence: TGTGCCAGCAGCCCGCTCCGACAGGAGGGCTACACCTTC.

The chain recombines TRBV20-1 with TRBJ2-5; D perhaps matches TRBD2 (6 bases). The CDR3 spans 16 residues. The V end lost 1 base, the J end lost 2 bases, and 17 bases lay between the germline ends. CDR1 DFQATT and CDR2 SNEGSKA come from the germline V gene (reference sequence). CDR3 bases: TGCAGTGCTAGAGCACACAGCGGGTGGGTTCAAGAGACCCAGTACTTC. Translating it yields CSARAHSGWVQETQYF.

The chain joins TRBV6-6 to TRBJ2-1; D not certain. The CDR3 covers 14 residues. V was trimmed by 0 bases and J by 9 bases, leaving 12 bases between them. In germline, CDR1 is MNHNY, CDR2 SVGAGI (reference sequence). As DNA, the CDR3 is TGTGCCAGCAGTTACTCGAGAAGGTGGGGTGAGCAGTTCTTC. Translation gives CASSYSRRWGEQFF.

The CDR3: CASSNGGGSYGYTF. In DNA, the CDR3 is TGTGCCAGCAGTAACGGAGGGGGGAGTTATGGCTACACCTTC. This sequence joins TRBV6-5 and TRBJ1-2, with a possible D match to TRBD1 (6 bases). Germline V CDR1 and CDR2: MNHEY, SVGAGI. The CDR3 length is 14 residues. The V end lost 5 bases, the J end lost 5 bases, and 15 bases lay between the germline ends.

The chain links TRBV15 to TRBJ2-1; 11 bases map to TRBD2. Losses at the gene ends were 1 base for V and 5 bases for J; bases not matched to a gene: 1. The germline V gene encodes CDR1 LNHNV and CDR2 YYDKDF (reference sequence). The CDR3 has 15 amino acids. CDR3: CATSRGGLADNEQFF. The CDR3 DNA reads TGTGCCACCAGCAGAGGGGGACTAGCGGACAATGAGCAGTTCTTC.

This clonotype was picked up a small number of times. The chain recombines TRBV5-1 with TRBJ2-1; no reliable D call. Germline CDR1 and CDR2: SGHRS and YFSETQ. V lost 1 base to trimming and J lost 10 bases, with 9 bases between them. This CDR3 spans 12 amino acids. CDR3 sequence reads: CASSLSRAEQFF. CDR3 DNA sequence: TGCGCCAGCAGCTTGAGCCGGGCAGAGCAGTTCTTC.

The CDR3 sequence is CASSPLQGEKETQYF. CDR3 DNA sequence: TGTGCCAGCTCACCACTACAGGGCGAGAAAGAGACCCAGTACTTC. J is TRBJ2-7 and V is TRBV18, with D maybe TRBD1 (6 bases). The J call may be in error: the DNA end matches TRBJ2-5 better. The CDR3 spans 15 residues. Germline assignment: CDR1 KGHSH and CDR2 LQKENI.

The genes are TRBV12-3 or TRBV12-4 and TRBJ1-1; D unclear. The ends were cut back, 6 bases at V and 6 bases at J, with 14 bases in the middle. There are 13 residues in the CDR3. The CDR3: CASRWQGRAEAFF. The DNA for the CDR3 is TGTGCCAGCAGATGGCAAGGAAGAGCTGAAGCTTTCTTT.

This clonotype has more than one count but fewer than ten. The rearrangement joins TRBV20-1 to TRBJ1-1; no clear D. The CDR3 covers 15 residues. Germline lookup yields CDR1 DFQATT and CDR2 SNEGSKA (reference sequence). V lost 1 base and J 3 bases, leaving 15 bases between the germline ends. DNA of the CDR3: TGCAGTGCTAGAGCCACCTCGGGAGCTCACACTGAAGCTTTCTTT. Protein sequence: CSARATSGAHTEAFF.

In this sample, this clonotype turned up a few times. The chain uses TRBV10-1 and TRBJ2-5; a weak D match, TRBD2 (5 bases). The length of the CDR3 is 15 residues. Germline CDR1 and CDR2: WNHNN and SYGVQD (reference sequence). V gave up 0 bases and J gave up 5 bases, with 13 bases separating them. This chain's CDR3 is CASSESVSEGETQYF. The DNA of the CDR3 is TGCGCCAGCAGTGAGTCGGTTTCCGAGGGCGAGACCCAGTACTTC.

This clonotype was detected many times. The rearrangement joins TRBV7-9 to TRBJ2-7; TRBD1 agrees at 10 bases. V was pared by 6 bases and J by 2 bases, with 4 bases of the junction left unmatched. The CDR3 sequence is 14 residues long. CDR1 and CDR2 from the germline V gene are SEHNR and FQNEAQ (reference sequence). The CDR3 DNA is TGTGCCAGCAGTCCCGGACAGGGGGCCTACGAGCAGTACTTC. This translates into CASSPGQGAYEQYF.

V usage is TRBV7-2 and J usage is TRBJ2-5; tentative D call: TRBD2 (7 bases). Trimming pared 6 bases from V and 3 bases from J, leaving 20 bases between. The germline V gene has CDR1 SGHTA and CDR2 FQGNSA. This CDR3 contains 16 residues. CDR3 in DNA: TGTGCCAGCAGATCTGGGGCGGGGGCACAAAAAGAGACCCAGTACTTC. It codes for CASRSGAGAQKETQYF.

The genes are TRBV14 and TRBJ2-6; D gene unclear. Trimming took 1 base from V and 5 from J, leaving 9 bases between them. Germline assignment: CDR1 SGHDN and CDR2 FVKESK. The CDR3 has 15 residues. CDR3 nucleotides: TGTGCCAGCAGCCAAGGGACGGCGTGGGCCAACGTCCTGACTTTC. The encoded protein is CASSQGTAWANVLTF.

The CDR3 sequence: CASSLGAHNTEAFF. CDR3 nucleotides: TGTGCCAGCAGCTTGGGGGCCCACAACACTGAAGCTTTCTTT. The V call is TRBV7-9, the J call TRBJ1-1; a weak D match, TRBD1 (6 bases). Trimming shortened V by 3 bases and J by 2 bases, and 10 bases separated the two germline ends. Germline V CDR1 and CDR2: SEHNR, FQNEAQ (reference sequence). There are 14 residues in the CDR3.

The DNA for the CDR3 is TGTGCCAGCAGCTTAAGTGTGGACACAACTAATGAAAAACTGTTTTTT. Protein product: CASSLSVDTTNEKLFF. This chain connects TRBV7-2 to TRBJ1-4; D is perhaps TRBD1 (5 bases). The CDR3 loop spans 16 amino acids. CDR1 is SGHTA and CDR2 is FQGNSA in the germline V gene. The V and J ends lost 2 bases and 0 bases respectively, with 10 bases between them.

The chain combines TRBV25-1 with TRBJ1-2; maybe TRBD1 (5 bases). Deletions cut 1 base from V and 6 bases from J, with 18 bases between. Germline-derived CDR1 and CDR2 are MGHDK and SYGVNS. The CDR3 runs 16 residues. The DNA for the CDR3 is TGTGCCAGCAGTGAATCATTGTCAGGGCGGGAAAATGGCTACACCTTC. Its translation is CASSESLSGRENGYTF.

The chain joins TRBV7-9 to TRBJ1-5; 10 nucleotides line up with TRBD1. V was clipped by 4 bases and J by 6 bases; unmatched bases: 9. The CDR3 runs to 16 residues. The germline V gene encodes CDR1 SEHNR and CDR2 FQNEAQ (reference sequence). The CDR3 region has the DNA TGTGCCAGCAGCTCCGGACAGGGGGAAGCCGGTCAGCCCCAGCATTTT. It is translated as CASSSGQGEAGQPQHF. Filled out from reference TRBV7-9 and TRBJ1-5, the complete variable domain reads DTGVSQNPRHKITKRGQNVTFRCDPISEHNRLYWYRQTLGQGPEFLTYFQNEAQLEKSRLLSDRFSAERPKGSFSTLEIQRTEQGDSAMYLCASSSGQGEAGQPQHFGDGTRLSIL.

The J gene is TRBJ2-3, the V gene TRBV7-9; either TRBD1 or TRBD2 may fit D (5 bases each). The V gene lost 6 bases and the J gene lost 1 base, with 11 bases spanning the gap. The germline V gene has CDR1 SEHNR and CDR2 FQNEAQ (reference sequence). The CDR3 covers 14 residues. The CDR3 DNA follows: TGTGCCAGCAGTGGGACGGAGGGCACAGATACGCAGTATTTT. Amino acids: CASSGTEGTDTQYF.

In its sample, this clonotype was seen a few times. The chain employs TRBV13 and TRBJ2-7; TRBD1 matches at 7 bases. Matching the DNA end better, TRBJ2-5 makes the J call doubtful. This CDR3 has 14 amino acids. Germline-derived CDR1 and CDR2 are PRHDT and FYEKMQ (reference sequence). CDR3 sequence (DNA): TGTGCCAGCAGCTTAAAAGGGGGCGTAGAGACCCAGTACTTC. This codes for CASSLKGGVETQYF.

This chain joins TRBV5-1 and TRBJ2-1; D perhaps matches TRBD1 (6 bases). Germline CDR1 reads SGHRS; CDR2 reads YFSETQ. The CDR3 totals 16 residues. Trimming stripped 3 bases from V and 2 bases from J, with 15 bases between. The CDR3: CASSSVRGYTYNEQFF. The DNA for the CDR3 is TGCGCCAGCAGCTCGGTTAGGGGGTATACCTACAATGAGCAGTTCTTC.

The rearrangement links TRBV12-3 or TRBV12-4 to TRBJ1-2; TRBD1 aligns across 7 bases. This CDR3 comprises 15 residues. J lost 6 bases, V lost 3 bases, and 10 bases had no gene match. The CDR3 bases are TGTGCCAGCAGTTTCGAGGGGGCAGGGCGGAATGGCTACACCTTC. This encodes CASSFEGAGRNGYTF.